This TCR beta chain stems from a study of cytotoxic CD8 clonotypes in ibrutinib-treated CLL. As for the study in general: Investigators reported 25 or so partial and 2 complete responses; after median approximately 63 months, 14 patients remained remitted and roughly 12 progressed.

Comments on this clone: Its matching antigen is unknown.

General study points: Sampling schedules were unmatched across sustained-remission and progressing patients.

Sequenced by immunoSEQ multiplex PCR; TCRdb stores in-frame clones only, minus some. The sample yields 200,000 or so clones, about 75% seen once. This material consisted of PBMCs, taken after 12 months of ibrutinib treatment. The receptor comes from a human donor with chronic lymphocytic leukemia.

CDR3 sequence (DNA): TGTGCCTGGATACCAGGGGTACTCACTAACTATGGCTACACCTTC. Its translation is CAWIPGVLTNYGYTF. This chain joins TRBV30 and TRBJ1-2; D possibly corresponds to TRBD1 (6 bases). Germline assignment: CDR1 GTSNPN and CDR2 SVGIG (reference sequence). The V end was cut by 4 bases, the J end by 0 bases, with 15 bases between. The CDR3 is made up of 15 amino acids.